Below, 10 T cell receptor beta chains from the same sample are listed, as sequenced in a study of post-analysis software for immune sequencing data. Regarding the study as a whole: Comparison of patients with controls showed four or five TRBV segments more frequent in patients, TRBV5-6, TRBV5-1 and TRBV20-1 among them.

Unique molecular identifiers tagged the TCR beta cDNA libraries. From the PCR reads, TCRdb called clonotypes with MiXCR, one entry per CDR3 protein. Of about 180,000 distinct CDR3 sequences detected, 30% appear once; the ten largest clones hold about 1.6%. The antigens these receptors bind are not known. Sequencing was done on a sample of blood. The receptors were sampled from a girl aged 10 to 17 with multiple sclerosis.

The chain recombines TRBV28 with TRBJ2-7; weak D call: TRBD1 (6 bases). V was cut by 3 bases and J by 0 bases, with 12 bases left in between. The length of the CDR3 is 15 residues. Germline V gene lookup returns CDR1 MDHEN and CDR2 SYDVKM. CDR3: CASSFTTTGSYEQYF. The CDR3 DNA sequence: TGTGCCAGCAGTTTTACCACGACAGGCTCCTACGAGCAGTACTTC.

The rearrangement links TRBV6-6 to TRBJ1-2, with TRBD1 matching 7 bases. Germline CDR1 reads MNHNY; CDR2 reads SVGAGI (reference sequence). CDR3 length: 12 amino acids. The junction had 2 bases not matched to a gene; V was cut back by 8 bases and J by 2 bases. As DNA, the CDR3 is TGTGCCAGCCAGGACAGGAACTATGGCTACACCTTC. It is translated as CASQDRNYGYTF.

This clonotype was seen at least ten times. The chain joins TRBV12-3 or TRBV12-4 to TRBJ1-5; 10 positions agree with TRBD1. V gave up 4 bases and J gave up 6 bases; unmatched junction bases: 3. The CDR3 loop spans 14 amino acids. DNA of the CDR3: TGTGCCAGCAGTTCTTGGACAGGGGGTCAGCCCCAGCATTTT. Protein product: CASSSWTGGQPQHF.

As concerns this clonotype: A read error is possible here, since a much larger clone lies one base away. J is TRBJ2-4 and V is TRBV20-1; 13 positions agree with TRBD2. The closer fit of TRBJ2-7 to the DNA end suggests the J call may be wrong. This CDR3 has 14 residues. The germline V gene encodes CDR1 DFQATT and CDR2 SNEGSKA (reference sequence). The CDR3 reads CSALRLAGGFEQYF. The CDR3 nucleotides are TGCAGTGCTCTAAGACTAGCGGGAGGCTTCGAGCAGTACTTC.

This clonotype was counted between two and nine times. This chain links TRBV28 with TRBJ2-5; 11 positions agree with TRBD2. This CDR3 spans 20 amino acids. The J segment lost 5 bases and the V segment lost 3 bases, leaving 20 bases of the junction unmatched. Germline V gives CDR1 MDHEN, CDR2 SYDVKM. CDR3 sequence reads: CASSLAGKMTSGNFRETQYF. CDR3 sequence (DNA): TGTGCCAGCAGTTTGGCAGGGAAGATGACTAGCGGGAATTTTCGGGAGACCCAGTACTTC. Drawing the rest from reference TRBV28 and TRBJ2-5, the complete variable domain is DVKVTQSSRYLVKRTGEKVFLECVQDMDHENMFWYRQDPGLGLRLIYFSYDVKMKEKGDIPEGYSVSREKKERFSLILESASTNQTSMYLCASSLAGKMTSGNFRETQYFGPGTRLLVL.

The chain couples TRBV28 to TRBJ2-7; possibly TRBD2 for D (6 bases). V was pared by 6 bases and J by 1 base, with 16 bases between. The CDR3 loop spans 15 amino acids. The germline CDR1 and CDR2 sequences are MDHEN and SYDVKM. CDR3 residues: CASRRGGGISYEQYF. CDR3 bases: TGTGCCAGCAGAAGGGGAGGAGGGATTTCCTACGAGCAGTACTTC. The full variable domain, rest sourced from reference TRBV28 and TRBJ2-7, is DVKVTQSSRYLVKRTGEKVFLECVQDMDHENMFWYRQDPGLGLRLIYFSYDVKMKEKGDIPEGYSVSREKKERFSLILESASTNQTSMYLCASRRGGGISYEQYFGPGTRLTVT.

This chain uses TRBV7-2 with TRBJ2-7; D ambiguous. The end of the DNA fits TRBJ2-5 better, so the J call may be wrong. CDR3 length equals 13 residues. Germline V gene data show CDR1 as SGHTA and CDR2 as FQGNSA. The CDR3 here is CASSLTILETQYF. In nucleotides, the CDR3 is TGTGCCAGCAGCTTAACCATCCTAGAGACCCAGTACTTC.

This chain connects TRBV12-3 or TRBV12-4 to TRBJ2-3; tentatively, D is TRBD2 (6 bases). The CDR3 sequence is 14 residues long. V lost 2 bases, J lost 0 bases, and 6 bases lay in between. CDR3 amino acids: CASSLLASTDTQYF. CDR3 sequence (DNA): TGTGCCAGCAGTTTACTAGCGAGCACAGATACGCAGTATTTT.

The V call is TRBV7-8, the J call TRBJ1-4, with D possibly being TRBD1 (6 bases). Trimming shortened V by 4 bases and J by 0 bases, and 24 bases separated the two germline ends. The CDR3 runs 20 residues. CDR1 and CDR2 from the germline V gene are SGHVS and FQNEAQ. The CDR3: CASSWVRDTVLPATNEKLFF. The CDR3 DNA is TGTGCCAGCAGCTGGGTCCGGGACACGGTTTTACCGGCAACTAATGAAAAACTGTTTTTT.

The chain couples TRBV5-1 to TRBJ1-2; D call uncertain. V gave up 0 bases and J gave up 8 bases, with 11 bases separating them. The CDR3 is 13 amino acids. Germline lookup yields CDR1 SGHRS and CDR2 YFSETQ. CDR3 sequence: CASSLEREGGYTF. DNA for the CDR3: TGCGCCAGCAGCTTGGAACGGGAAGGAGGCTACACCTTC.